The rows below give T cell receptor beta chains drawn from one sample of a study of PD-L1 blockade in urothelial cancer. Libraries were prepared by immunoSEQ multiplex PCR; TCRdb keeps only in-frame clonotypes and omits some of them. The sample records 72,000 or so clones, more than 75% being singletons. Material: PBMCs, obtained around atezolizumab (anti-PD-L1) treatment. The receptors stem from a man in his 60s with urothelial cancer. The CDR3 runs from the conserved cysteine through the conserved F or W. The D gene is left open where the match is weak.

v_gene	d_gene	j_gene	CDR3aa	CDR3nt
TRBV5-4	.	TRBJ1-2	CASSLRGRDYGYTF	TGTGCCAGCAGCTTGAGGGGAAGGGACTATGGCTACACCTTC
TRBV28	TRBD1	TRBJ1-6	CASSKSGGQGGSPLHF	TGTGCCAGCAGCAAATCCGGAGGACAGGGCGGTTCACCCCTCCACTTT
TRBV7-2	TRBD2	TRBJ2-3	CASSLKAGVTDTQYF	TGTGCCAGCAGCTTGAAGGCGGGGGTCACAGATACGCAGTATTTT
TRBV7-6	.	TRBJ2-3	CASSLGLGRTDTQYF	TGTGCCAGCAGCTTAGGACTGGGTCGCACAGATACGCAGTATTTT
TRBV7-3	.	TRBJ2-2	CASSSLTGELFF	TGTGCCAGCAGCTCTCTAACCGGGGAGCTGTTTTTT
TRBV4-1	TRBD1	TRBJ1-1	CASKLSPSGQGEIDAFF	TGCGCCAGCAAGCTTAGCCCTTCGGGACAGGGTGAGATAGACGCTTTCTTT
TRBV4-3	.	TRBJ1-1	CASSQDQQREAFF	TGCGCCAGCAGCCAAGATCAACAGAGAGAAGCTTTCTTT
TRBV30	.	TRBJ1-6	CAWSREGGSPLHF	TGTGCCTGGAGTAGGGAGGGGGGTTCACCCCTCCACTTT
TRBV2	TRBD2	TRBJ2-7	CASSENPGGPGEQYF	TGTGCCAGCAGTGAAAACCCGGGGGGGCCGGGAGAGCAGTACTTC
TRBV6-6	TRBD1	TRBJ1-2	CASRLPGQGLDYTF	TGTGCCAGCAGATTGCCGGGACAGGGATTGGACTACACCTTC
TRBV11-2	TRBD1	TRBJ1-3	CASSLTRARVTGYGNTIYF	TGTGCCAGCAGCTTAACCCGAGCTCGCGTGACAGGGTACGGAAACACCATATATTTT
TRBV5-4	TRBD2	TRBJ2-1	CASTSAGGLHEQFF	TGTGCCAGCACCTCAGCGGGGGGGCTCCATGAGCAGTTCTTC
TRBV29-1	TRBD1	TRBJ2-1	CSVRRGQARSYNEQFF	TGCAGCGTTAGGCGGGGACAGGCCCGCTCCTACAATGAGCAGTTCTTC
TRBV7-2	.	TRBJ2-3	CASSLRGEFTDTQYF	TGTGCCAGCAGCTTACGCGGGGAATTCACAGATACGCAGTATTTT
TRBV6-1	TRBD1	TRBJ1-4	CASSGRDRDFNEKLFF	TGTGCCAGCAGTGGCCGGGACAGGGATTTTAATGAAAAACTGTTTTTT
TRBV5-1	.	TRBJ2-2	CASEMFDTGELFF	TGCGCCAGCGAGATGTTTGACACCGGGGAGCTGTTTTTT
TRBV6-6	.	TRBJ1-5	CASSDRQTGNQPQHF	TGTGCCAGCAGTGACAGACAAACGGGCAATCAGCCCCAGCATTTT
TRBV9	TRBD1	TRBJ1-1	CASSVVRTGGTEAFF	TGTGCCAGCAGCGTAGTCCGGACAGGGGGCACTGAAGCTTTCTTT
TRBV7-8	.	TRBJ2-7	CASSSLSYEQYF	TGTGCCAGCAGCTCCCTATCTTACGAGCAGTACTTC
TRBV30	.	TRBJ1-1	CAWSKSSSGTSEAFF	TGTGCCTGGAGTAAATCCAGCAGCGGGACAAGTGAAGCTTTCTTT
TRBV7-8	.	TRBJ1-1	CASTSRGGVTEAFF	TGTGCCAGCACAAGCAGGGGAGGGGTCACTGAAGCTTTCTTT
TRBV11-2	.	TRBJ1-2	CASSLGGGGSHGYTF	TGTGCCAGCAGCTTAGGGGGCGGGGGCAGTCATGGCTACACCTTC
TRBV4-3	TRBD2	TRBJ2-1	CASSQARLAGGYNEQFF	TGCGCCAGCAGCCAAGCCCGGCTAGCGGGGGGTTACAATGAGCAGTTCTTC
TRBV18	.	TRBJ2-7	CASSPLTPSYEQYF	TGTGCCAGCTCACCTTTGACACCCTCCTACGAGCAGTACTTC
TRBV29-1	.	TRBJ1-1	CSVDKNTEAFF	TGCAGCGTCGACAAGAACACTGAAGCTTTCTTT
TRBV4-3	.	TRBJ2-6	CASSQRSISGANVLTF	TGCGCCAGCAGCCAAAGAAGCATCTCTGGGGCCAACGTCCTGACTTTC
TRBV4-2	TRBD2	TRBJ2-1	CASSHDTGLAANEQFF	TGTGCCAGCAGCCATGATACGGGACTAGCGGCTAATGAGCAGTTCTTC
TRBV4-1	.	TRBJ1-5	CASSQPEGGQPQHF	TGCGCCAGCAGCCAACCGGAGGGAGGCCAGCCCCAGCATTTT
TRBV11-2	TRBD1	TRBJ1-4	CASSFRDSEKLFF	TGTGCCAGCAGCTTCCGGGACAGTGAAAAACTGTTTTTT
TRBV7-8	TRBD1	TRBJ2-1	CASSKGQLVRGSYNEQFF	TGTGCCAGCAGCAAGGGACAGCTGGTAAGGGGCTCCTACAATGAGCAGTTCTTC